The following is a TCR beta chain sequence with its context. The antigen is unknown. Germline V gene lookup returns CDR1 MNHEY and CDR2 SMNVEV (reference sequence). After removal of 4 bases from V and 2 bases from J, the junction contained 6 bases not matched to a gene. There are 15 residues in the CDR3. These data originate in a study of T cell responses to AZD1222 COVID-19 vaccine. Findings and caveats of the study: Clonal diversity was possibly underestimated, and the donors were mostly white British, with more females. At study baseline, merely roughly 6 AZD1222 recipients were seropositive.

Method: immunoSEQ multiplex PCR; TCRdb's copy keeps in-frame clones and lacks some. The data hold over 130,000 clones, with 89% observed a single time. This receptor was identified in an adult in good health. This sequence joins TRBV27 and TRBJ2-3; TRBD2 agrees at 7 bases. The sequences come from peripheral blood, collected on day 0 of AZD1222 vaccination. CDR3 in amino acids: CASSSGLVFTDTQYF. DNA of the CDR3: TGTGCCAGCAGTTCCGGACTAGTCTTCACAGATACGCAGTATTTT.